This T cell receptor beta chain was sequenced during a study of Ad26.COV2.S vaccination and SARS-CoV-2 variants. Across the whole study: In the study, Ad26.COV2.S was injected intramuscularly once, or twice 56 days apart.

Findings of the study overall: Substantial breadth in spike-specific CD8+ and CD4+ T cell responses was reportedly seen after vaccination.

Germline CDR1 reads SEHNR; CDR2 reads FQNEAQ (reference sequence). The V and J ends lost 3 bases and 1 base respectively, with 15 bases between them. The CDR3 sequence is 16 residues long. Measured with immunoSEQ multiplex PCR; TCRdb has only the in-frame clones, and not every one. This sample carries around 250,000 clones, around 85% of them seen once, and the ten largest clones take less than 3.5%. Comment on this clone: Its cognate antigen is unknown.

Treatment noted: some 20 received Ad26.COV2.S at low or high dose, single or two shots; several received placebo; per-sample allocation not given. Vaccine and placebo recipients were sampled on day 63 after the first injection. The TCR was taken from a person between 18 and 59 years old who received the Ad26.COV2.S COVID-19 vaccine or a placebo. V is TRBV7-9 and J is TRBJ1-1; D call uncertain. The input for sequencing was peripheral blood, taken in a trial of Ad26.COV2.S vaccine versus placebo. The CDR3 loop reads CASSLRLSRQNTEAFF. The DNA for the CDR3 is TGTGCCAGCAGCTTGAGGTTGAGTAGGCAGAACACTGAAGCTTTCTTT.